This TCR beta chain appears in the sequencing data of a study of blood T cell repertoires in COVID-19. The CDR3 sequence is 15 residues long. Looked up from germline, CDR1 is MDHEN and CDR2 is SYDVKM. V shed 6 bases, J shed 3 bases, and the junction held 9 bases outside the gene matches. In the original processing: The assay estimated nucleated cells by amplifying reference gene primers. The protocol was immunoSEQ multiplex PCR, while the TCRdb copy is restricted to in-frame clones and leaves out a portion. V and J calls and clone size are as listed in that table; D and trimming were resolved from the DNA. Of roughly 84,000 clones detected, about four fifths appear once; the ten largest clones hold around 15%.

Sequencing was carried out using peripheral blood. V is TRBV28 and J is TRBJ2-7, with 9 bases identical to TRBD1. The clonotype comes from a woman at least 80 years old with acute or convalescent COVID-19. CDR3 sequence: CASRTSGTGRYEQYF. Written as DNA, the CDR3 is TGTGCCAGCAGGACCTCCGGGACAGGGCGCTACGAGCAGTACTTC.